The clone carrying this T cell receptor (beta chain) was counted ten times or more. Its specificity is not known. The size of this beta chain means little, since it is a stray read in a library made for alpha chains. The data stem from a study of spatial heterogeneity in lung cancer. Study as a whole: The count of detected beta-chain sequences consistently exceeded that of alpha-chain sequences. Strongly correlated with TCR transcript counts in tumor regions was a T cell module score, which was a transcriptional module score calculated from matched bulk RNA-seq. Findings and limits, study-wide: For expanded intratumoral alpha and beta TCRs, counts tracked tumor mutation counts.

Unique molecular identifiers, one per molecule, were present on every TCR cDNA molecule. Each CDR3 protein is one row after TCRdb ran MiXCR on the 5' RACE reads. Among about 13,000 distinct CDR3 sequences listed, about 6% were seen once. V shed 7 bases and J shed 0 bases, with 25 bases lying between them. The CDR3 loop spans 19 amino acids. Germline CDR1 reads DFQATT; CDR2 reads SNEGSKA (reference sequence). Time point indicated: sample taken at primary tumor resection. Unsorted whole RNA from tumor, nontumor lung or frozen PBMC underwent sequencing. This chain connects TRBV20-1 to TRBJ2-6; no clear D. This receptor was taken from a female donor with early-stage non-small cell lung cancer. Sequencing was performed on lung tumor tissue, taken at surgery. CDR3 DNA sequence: TGCAGTGTCAATCTCATCAGAGGCCCCCTGGGCTCTGGGGCCAACGTCCTGACTTTC. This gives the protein CSVNLIRGPLGSGANVLTF.